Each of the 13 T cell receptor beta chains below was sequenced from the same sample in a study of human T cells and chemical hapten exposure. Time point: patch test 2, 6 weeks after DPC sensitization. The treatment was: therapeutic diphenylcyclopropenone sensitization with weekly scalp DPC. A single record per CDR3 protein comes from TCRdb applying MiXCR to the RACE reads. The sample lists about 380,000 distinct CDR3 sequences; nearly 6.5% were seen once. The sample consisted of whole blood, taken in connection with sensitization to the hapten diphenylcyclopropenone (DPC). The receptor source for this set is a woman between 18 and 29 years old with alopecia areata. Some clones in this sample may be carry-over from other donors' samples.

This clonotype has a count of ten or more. CDR3 amino acids: CASRGAAPTNEKLFF. The CDR3 DNA reads TGTGCCAGCAGGGGAGCAGCCCCAACTAATGAAAAACTGTTTTTT. The genes are TRBV6-1 and TRBJ1-4; no definite D call. V lost 6 bases to trimming and J lost 0 bases, with 11 bases between them. Germline V lookup: CDR1 MNHNS, CDR2 SASEGT. CDR3 length: 15 residues.

CDR3 coding DNA: TGTGCCAGCACCGTAACAGGGGGCGACTATGGCTACACCTTC. This gives the protein CASTVTGGDYGYTF. The J gene is TRBJ1-2, the V gene TRBV6-6; 9 bases fit TRBD1. The J segment lost 3 bases and the V segment lost 7 bases, leaving 6 bases of the junction unmatched. The CDR3 extends over 14 amino acids. Germline V gene data show CDR1 as MNHNY and CDR2 as SVGAGI (reference sequence).

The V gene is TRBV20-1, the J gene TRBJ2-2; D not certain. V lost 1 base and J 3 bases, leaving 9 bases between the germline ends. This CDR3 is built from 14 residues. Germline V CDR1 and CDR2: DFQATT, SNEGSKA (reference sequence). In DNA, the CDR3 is TGCAGTGCTAGAGGAAAGGGTTACACCGGGGAGCTGTTTTTT. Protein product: CSARGKGYTGELFF.

The CDR3 sequence is CASSPTVIHSGNTIYF. In DNA, the CDR3 is TGTGCCAGCAGTCCCACCGTGATCCACTCTGGAAACACCATATATTTT. The J gene is TRBJ1-3, the V gene TRBV6-5; D remains unclear. CDR1 is MNHEY, CDR2 SVGAGI, per germline. Trimming shortened V by 5 bases and J by 0 bases, and 14 bases separated the two germline ends. The CDR3 is made up of 16 amino acids.

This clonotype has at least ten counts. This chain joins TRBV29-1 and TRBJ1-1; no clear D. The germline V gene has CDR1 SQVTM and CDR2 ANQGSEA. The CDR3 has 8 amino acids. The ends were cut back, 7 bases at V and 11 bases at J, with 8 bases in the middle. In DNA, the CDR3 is TGCAGCGATGAGTGGGCTTTCTTT. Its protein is CSDEWAFF. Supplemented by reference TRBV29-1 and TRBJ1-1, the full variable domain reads SAVISQKPSRDICQRGTSLTIQCQVDSQVTMMFWYRQQPGQSLTLIATANQGSEATYESGFVIDKFPISRPNLTFSTLTVSNMSPEDSSIYLCSDEWAFFGQGTRLTVV.

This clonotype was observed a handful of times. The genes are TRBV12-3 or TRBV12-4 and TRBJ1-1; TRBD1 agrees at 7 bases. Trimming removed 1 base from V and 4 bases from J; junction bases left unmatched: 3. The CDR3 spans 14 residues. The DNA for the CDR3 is TGTGCCAGCAGTTTAGGCAGGGGGACCACTGAAGCTTTCTTT. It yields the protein CASSLGRGTTEAFF.

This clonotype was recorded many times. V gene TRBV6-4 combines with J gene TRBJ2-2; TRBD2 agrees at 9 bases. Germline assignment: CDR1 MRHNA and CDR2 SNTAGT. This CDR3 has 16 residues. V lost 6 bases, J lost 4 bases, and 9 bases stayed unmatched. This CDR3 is CASSSGGGDATGELFF. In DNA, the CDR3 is TGTGCCAGCAGCTCCGGCGGGGGGGACGCCACCGGGGAGCTGTTTTTT.

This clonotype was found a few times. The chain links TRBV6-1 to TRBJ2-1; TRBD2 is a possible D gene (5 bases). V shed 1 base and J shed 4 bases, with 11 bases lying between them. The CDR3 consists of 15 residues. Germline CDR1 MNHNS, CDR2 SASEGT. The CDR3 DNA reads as TGTGCCAGCAGTGAAGTTGGAGGTTCTTACAATGAGCAGTTCTTC. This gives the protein CASSEVGGSYNEQFF.

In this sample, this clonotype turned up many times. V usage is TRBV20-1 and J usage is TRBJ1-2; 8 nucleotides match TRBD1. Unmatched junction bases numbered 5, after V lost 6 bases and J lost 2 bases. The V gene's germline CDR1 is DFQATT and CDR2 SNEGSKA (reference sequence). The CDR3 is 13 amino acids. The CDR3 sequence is CSAADRGNYGYTF. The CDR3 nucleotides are TGCAGTGCGGCAGACAGGGGAAACTATGGCTACACCTTC.

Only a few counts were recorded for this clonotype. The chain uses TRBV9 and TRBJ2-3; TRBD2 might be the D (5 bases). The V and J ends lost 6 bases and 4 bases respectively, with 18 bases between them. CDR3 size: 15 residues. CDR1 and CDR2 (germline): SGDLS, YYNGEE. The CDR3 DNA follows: TGTGCCAGCACCAGGAGCGGTACGGAGGCAGATACGCAGTATTTT. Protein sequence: CASTRSGTEADTQYF.

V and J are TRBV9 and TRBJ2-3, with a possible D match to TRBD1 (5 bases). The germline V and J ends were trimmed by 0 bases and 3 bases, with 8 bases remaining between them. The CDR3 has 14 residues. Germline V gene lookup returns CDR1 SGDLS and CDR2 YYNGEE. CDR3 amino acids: CASSVVPGTDTQYF. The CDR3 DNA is TGTGCCAGCAGCGTAGTGCCAGGGACAGATACGCAGTATTTT.

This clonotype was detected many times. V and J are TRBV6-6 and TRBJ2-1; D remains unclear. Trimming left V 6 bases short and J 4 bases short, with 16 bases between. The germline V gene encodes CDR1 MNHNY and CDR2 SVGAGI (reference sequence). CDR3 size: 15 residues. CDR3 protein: CASSLSGLRYNEQFF. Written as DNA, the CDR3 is TGTGCCAGCAGCCTTTCGGGTTTAAGGTACAATGAGCAGTTCTTC.

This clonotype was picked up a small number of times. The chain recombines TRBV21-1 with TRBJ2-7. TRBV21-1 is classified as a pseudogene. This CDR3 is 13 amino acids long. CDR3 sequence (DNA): TGTGCCAGCAGCAAAGCGGAGTGCTACGAGCAGTACTTC. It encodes CASSKAECYEQYF.